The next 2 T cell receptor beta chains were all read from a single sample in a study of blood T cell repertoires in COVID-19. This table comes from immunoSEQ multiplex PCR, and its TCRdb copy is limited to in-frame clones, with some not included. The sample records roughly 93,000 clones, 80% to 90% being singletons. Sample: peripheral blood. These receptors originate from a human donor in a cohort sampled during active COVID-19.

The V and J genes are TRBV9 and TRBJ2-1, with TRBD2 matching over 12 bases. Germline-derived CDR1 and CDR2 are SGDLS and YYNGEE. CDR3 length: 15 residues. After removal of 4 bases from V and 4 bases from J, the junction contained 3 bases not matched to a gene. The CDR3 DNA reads TGTGCCAGCAGCATCCTAGCGGGAGGGTACAATGAGCAGTTCTTC. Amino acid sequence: CASSILAGGYNEQFF.

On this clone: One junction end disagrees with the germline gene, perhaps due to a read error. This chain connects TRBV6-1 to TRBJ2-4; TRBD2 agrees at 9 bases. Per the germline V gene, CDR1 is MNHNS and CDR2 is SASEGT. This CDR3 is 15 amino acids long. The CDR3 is CASREGSGSRNIQYF. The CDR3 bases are TGTGCCAGCAGAGAAGGTAGCGGGAGTCGAAACATTCAGTACTTC.